Shown below are 19 T cell receptor beta chains from a single sample sequenced in a study of blood T cell repertoires in COVID-19. Some clones are missing from TCRdb's copy, which holds only in-frame ones; the method was immunoSEQ multiplex PCR. The sample carries roughly 180,000 clones, roughly three quarters recorded once. Material for sequencing was PBMCs or T cells enriched from blood (not recorded which). The source is a man between 60 and 70 years old who had been exposed to COVID-19.

J is TRBJ2-2 and V is TRBV9, with 13 bases lining up with TRBD2. This CDR3 contains 16 residues. The ends lost 3 bases at V and 7 bases at J; junction bases unmatched: 6. Germline CDR1 SGDLS, CDR2 YYNGEE. CDR3 sequence: CASSGGLAGAFGELFF. The CDR3 DNA is TGTGCCAGCAGCGGAGGACTAGCGGGAGCGTTCGGGGAGCTGTTTTTT.

V usage is TRBV5-4 and J usage is TRBJ2-3, with D hard to call. V dropped 2 bases and J dropped 2 bases, with 6 bases sitting between them. Germline CDR1 reads SGHNT; CDR2 reads YYREEE (reference sequence). The length of the CDR3 is 13 residues. CDR3 loop: CASSLLNTDTQYF. In DNA form, the CDR3 reads TGTGCCAGCAGCTTACTGAACACAGATACGCAGTATTTT. The full variable domain, rest sourced from reference TRBV5-4 and TRBJ2-3, is ETGVTQSPTHLIKTRGQQVTLRCSSQSGHNTVSWYQQALGQGPQFIFQYYREEENGRGNFPPRFSGLQFPNYSSELNVNALELDDSALYLCASSLLNTDTQYFGPGTRLTVL.

This rearrangement joins TRBV19 to TRBJ2-4; TRBD2 might be the D (5 bases). The CDR3 has 13 residues. V was shortened by 8 bases and J by 1 base, with 9 bases between the two germline ends. Germline V gene lookup returns CDR1 LNHDA and CDR2 SQIVND (reference sequence). CDR3 coding DNA: TGTGCCAGTTTCGGGGATGCCAAAAACATTCAGTACTTC. It specifies CASFGDAKNIQYF. Using reference TRBV19 and TRBJ2-4 for the parts outside the CDR3, the full variable domain is DGGITQSPKYLFRKEGQNVTLSCEQNLNHDAMYWYRQDPGQGLRLIYYSQIVNDFQKGDIAEGYSVSREKKESFPLTVTSAQKNPTAFYLCASFGDAKNIQYFGAGTRLSVL.

The chain is built from TRBV6-5 and TRBJ1-6; D uncertain. Trimming shortened V by 2 bases and J by 0 bases, and 5 bases separated the two germline ends. The CDR3 is 15 residues long. The germline V gene has CDR1 MNHEY and CDR2 SVGAGI. CDR3: CASSYGSSYNSPLHF. The CDR3 coding sequence is TGTGCCAGCAGTTACGGTAGCTCCTATAATTCACCCCTCCACTTT.

The chain couples TRBV6-5 to TRBJ2-7; the match to TRBD2 covers 9 bases. CDR3 length: 15 amino acids. Per the germline V gene, CDR1 is MNHEY and CDR2 is SVGAGI. The J segment lost 2 bases and the V segment lost 0 bases, leaving 2 bases of the junction unmatched. The CDR3 DNA is TGTGCCAGCAGTTACTCGGGCGGGAGGGCCTACGAGCAGTACTTC. Protein sequence: CASSYSGGRAYEQYF.

The chain couples TRBV5-4 to TRBJ1-3; 7 positions agree with TRBD1. Losses at the gene ends were 2 bases for V and 4 bases for J; bases not matched to a gene: 9. The CDR3 loop spans 16 amino acids. The germline V gene encodes CDR1 SGHNT and CDR2 YYREEE (reference sequence). The DNA of the CDR3 is TGTGCCAGCAGCTTTGACAGGGCCATCGCGGGAAACACCATATATTTT. Its protein product is CASSFDRAIAGNTIYF.

V usage is TRBV25-1 and J usage is TRBJ1-6, with TRBD1 as a possible D gene (5 bases). The CDR3 has 15 residues. Germline V gene data show CDR1 as MGHDK and CDR2 as SYGVNS. The germline V and J ends were trimmed by 3 bases and 7 bases, with 13 bases remaining between them. Here the CDR3 reads CASSDFKGWNSPLHF. In DNA, the CDR3 is TGTGCCAGCAGTGACTTCAAGGGGTGGAATTCACCCCTCCACTTT.

The genes are TRBV11-3 and TRBJ2-7, with a possible D match to TRBD2 (6 bases). Germline V CDR1 and CDR2: SGHNT, YENEEA. The V gene lost 2 bases and the J gene lost 6 bases, with 11 bases spanning the gap. The CDR3 has 13 residues. The CDR3 loop reads CASSLLAGSEQYF. CDR3 in DNA: TGTGCCAGCAGCTTATTGGCGGGAAGCGAGCAGTACTTC.

For the CDR3, the DNA is TGCGCCAGCAGCTTGGGGACTGCGGGGAATGAGCAGTTCTTC. As protein: CASSLGTAGNEQFF. V usage is TRBV5-1 and J usage is TRBJ2-1, with a tentative D call TRBD2 (6 bases). Germline V gives CDR1 SGHRS, CDR2 YFSETQ. The CDR3 runs 14 residues. V lost 0 bases to trimming and J lost 7 bases, with 11 bases between them. Supplemented by reference TRBV5-1 and TRBJ2-1, the full variable domain reads KAGVTQTPRYLIKTRGQQVTLSCSPISGHRSVSWYQQTPGQGLQFLFEYFSETQRNKGNFPGRFSGRQFSNSRSEMNVSTLELGDSALYLCASSLGTAGNEQFFGPGTRLTVL.

The J gene is TRBJ2-3, the V gene TRBV7-2; 8 positions agree with TRBD1. The germline CDR1 and CDR2 sequences are SGHTA and FQGNSA. There are 17 residues in the CDR3. With V trimmed by 3 bases and J by 1 base, 9 bases remained unmatched. The CDR3 sequence is CASSFLQGAMGTDTQYF. CDR3 nucleotide sequence: TGTGCCAGCAGCTTCCTTCAGGGGGCTATGGGCACAGATACGCAGTATTTT.

This clone has just one count. The J gene is TRBJ2-7, the V gene TRBV28; TRBD1 is a possible D gene (9 bases). V shed 6 bases and J shed 3 bases, with 30 bases lying between them. Germline V gene sequence: CDR1 MDHEN, CDR2 SYDVKM. The CDR3 covers 19 residues. CDR3 protein: CASSLIDRGVVSGDYEQYF. The CDR3 DNA sequence: TGTGCCAGCAGCCTGATCGACAGGGGGGTGGTTAGCGGGGACTACGAGCAGTACTTC.

V gene TRBV9 combines with J gene TRBJ1-2; D uncertain. V shed 5 bases and J shed 4 bases, with 12 bases lying between them. The CDR3 contains 13 residues. The germline V gene encodes CDR1 SGDLS and CDR2 YYNGEE. The CDR3 nucleotides are TGTGCCAGCAGTGGCCCGGGAGGCTATGGCTACACCTTC. Its translation: CASSGPGGYGYTF.

The chain has TRBV6-2 or TRBV6-3 and TRBJ1-5; 10 nucleotides align to TRBD1. V dropped 6 bases and J dropped 7; count of bases not matched to a gene: 21. The CDR3 consists of 19 residues. CDR1 and CDR2 (germline): MNHEY, SVGEGT. DNA of the CDR3: TGTGCCAGCAGCCAAGACTTGGGACAGGGGCTTGCGGCGGGGCAGCCCCAGCATTTT. It specifies CASSQDLGQGLAAGQPQHF.

The rearrangement links TRBV27 to TRBJ1-1; 12 nucleotides agree with TRBD1. CDR1 is MNHEY and CDR2 is SMNVEV in the germline V gene (reference sequence). There are 17 residues in the CDR3. Trimming removed 1 base from V and 0 bases from J; junction bases left unmatched: 3. In nucleotides, the CDR3 is TGTGCCAGCAGTTTATTCGGGACAGGGGGCATGAACACTGAAGCTTTCTTT. Protein product: CASSLFGTGGMNTEAFF.

V gene TRBV5-4 combines with J gene TRBJ2-7; 9 nucleotides match TRBD2. This CDR3 contains 15 residues. The germline CDR1 and CDR2 sequences are SGHNT and YYREEE (reference sequence). V lost 0 bases to trimming and J lost 4 bases; unmatched junction nucleotides: 5. In DNA, the CDR3 is TGTGCCAGCAGCTTGGGGGGACTAGCTGGTTACGAGCAGTACTTC. Protein: CASSLGGLAGYEQYF. Variable domain in full (rest from reference TRBV5-4 and TRBJ2-7): ETGVTQSPTHLIKTRGQQVTLRCSSQSGHNTVSWYQQALGQGPQFIFQYYREEENGRGNFPPRFSGLQFPNYSSELNVNALELDDSALYLCASSLGGLAGYEQYFGPGTRLTVT.

This clone was seen only a few times. V gene TRBV3-1 (or the pseudogene TRBV3-2) combines with J gene TRBJ1-5; D is undetermined. The V gene lost 2 bases and the J gene lost 2 bases, with 10 bases spanning the gap. CDR3 length: 15 amino acids. Germline V CDR1 and CDR2: LGHDT, YNNKEL (reference sequence). The CDR3 DNA sequence: TGTGCCAGCAGCCAATACCGAGGAGGCAATCAGCCCCAGCATTTT. It yields the protein CASSQYRGGNQPQHF.

This clone was seen only once. The rearrangement links TRBV30 to TRBJ1-3; D call uncertain. Germline V gene data show CDR1 as GTSNPN and CDR2 as SVGIG (reference sequence). The length of the CDR3 is 11 residues. Trimming removed 2 bases at V and 6 bases at J, with 5 bases between. This chain's CDR3 is CAWSSLNTIYF. The CDR3, as DNA: TGTGCCTGGAGTTCTTTAAACACCATATATTTT.

The chain combines TRBV24-1 with TRBJ2-5; D is possibly TRBD1 (5 bases). Germline V gives CDR1 KGHDR, CDR2 SFDVKD. The CDR3 is 15 residues long. Trimming removed 4 bases from V and 2 bases from J, with 13 bases in between. This CDR3 reads CATSEFDRLQETQYF. In DNA form, the CDR3 reads TGTGCCACCAGTGAATTCGACAGACTTCAAGAGACCCAGTACTTC.

The genes are TRBV12-3 or TRBV12-4 and TRBJ1-1; D ambiguous. The CDR3 is 13 residues long. V was shortened by 0 bases and J by 8 bases, with 10 bases between the two germline ends. The CDR3 nucleotides read TGTGCCAGCAGTTTAGCAGGGCAGCGGGAAGCTTTCTTT. Protein sequence: CASSLAGQREAFF.